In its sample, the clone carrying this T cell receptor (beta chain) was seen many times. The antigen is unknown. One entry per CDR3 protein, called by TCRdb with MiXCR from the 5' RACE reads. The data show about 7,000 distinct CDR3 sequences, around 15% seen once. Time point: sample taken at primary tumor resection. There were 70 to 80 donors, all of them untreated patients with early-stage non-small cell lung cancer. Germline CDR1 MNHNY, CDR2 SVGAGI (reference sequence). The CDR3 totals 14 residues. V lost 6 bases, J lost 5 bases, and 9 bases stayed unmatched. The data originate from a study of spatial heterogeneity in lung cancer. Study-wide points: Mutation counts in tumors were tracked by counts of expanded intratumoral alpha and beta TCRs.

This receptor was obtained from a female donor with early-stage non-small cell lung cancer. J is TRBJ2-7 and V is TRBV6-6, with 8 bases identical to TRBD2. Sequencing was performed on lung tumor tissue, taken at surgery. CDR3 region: CASSFSGAIDEQYF. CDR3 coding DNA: TGTGCCAGCAGCTTTAGCGGGGCTATCGACGAGCAGTACTTC.